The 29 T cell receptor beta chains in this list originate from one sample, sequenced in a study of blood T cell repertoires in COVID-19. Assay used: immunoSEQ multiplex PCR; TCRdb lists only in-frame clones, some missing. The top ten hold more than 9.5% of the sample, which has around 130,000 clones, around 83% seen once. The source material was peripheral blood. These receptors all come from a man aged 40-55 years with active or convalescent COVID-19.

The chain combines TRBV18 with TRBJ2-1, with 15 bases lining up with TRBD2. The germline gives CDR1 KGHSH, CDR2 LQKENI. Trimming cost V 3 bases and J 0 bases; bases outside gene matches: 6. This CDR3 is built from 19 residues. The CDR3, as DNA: TGTGCCAGCTCACCGTCAGGACTAGCGGGGGGGGGCTCCTACAATGAGCAGTTCTTC. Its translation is CASSPSGLAGGGSYNEQFF.

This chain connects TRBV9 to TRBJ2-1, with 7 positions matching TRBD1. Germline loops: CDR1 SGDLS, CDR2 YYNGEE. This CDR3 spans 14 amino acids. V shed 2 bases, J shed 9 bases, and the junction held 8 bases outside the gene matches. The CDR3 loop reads CASSVGDSLPEQFF. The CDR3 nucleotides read TGTGCCAGCAGCGTTGGGGACAGCCTCCCTGAGCAGTTCTTC.

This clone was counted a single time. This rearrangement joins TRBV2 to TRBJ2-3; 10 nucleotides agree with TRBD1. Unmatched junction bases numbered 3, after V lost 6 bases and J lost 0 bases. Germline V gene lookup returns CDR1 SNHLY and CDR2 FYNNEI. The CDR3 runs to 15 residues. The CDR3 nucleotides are TGTGCCAGCAGCTGGGGACAGGGGAGCACAGATACGCAGTATTTT. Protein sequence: CASSWGQGSTDTQYF.

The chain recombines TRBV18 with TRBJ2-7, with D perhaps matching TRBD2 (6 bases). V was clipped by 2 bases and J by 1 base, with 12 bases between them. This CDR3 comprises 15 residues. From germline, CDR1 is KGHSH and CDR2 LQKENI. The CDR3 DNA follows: TGTGCCAGCTCACCAAACACCGGGGGTTCCTACGAGCAGTACTTC. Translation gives CASSPNTGGSYEQYF.

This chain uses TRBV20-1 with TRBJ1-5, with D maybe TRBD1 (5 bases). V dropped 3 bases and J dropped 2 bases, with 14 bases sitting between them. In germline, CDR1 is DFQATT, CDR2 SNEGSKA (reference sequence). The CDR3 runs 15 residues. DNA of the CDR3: TGCAGTGCTAGTGTTGGGGGGGTTCGCAATCAGCCCCAGCATTTT. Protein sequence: CSASVGGVRNQPQHF.

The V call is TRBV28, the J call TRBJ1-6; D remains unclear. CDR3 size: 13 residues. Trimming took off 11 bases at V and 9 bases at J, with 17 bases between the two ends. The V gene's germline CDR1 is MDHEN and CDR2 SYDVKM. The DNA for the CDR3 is TGTGCCGTGAAACGGGGTAATAGTTCACCCCTCCACTTT. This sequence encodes CAVKRGNSSPLHF. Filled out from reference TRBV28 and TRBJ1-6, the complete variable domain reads DVKVTQSSRYLVKRTGEKVFLECVQDMDHENMFWYRQDPGLGLRLIYFSYDVKMKEKGDIPEGYSVSREKKERFSLILESASTNQTSMYLCAVKRGNSSPLHFGNGTRLTVT.

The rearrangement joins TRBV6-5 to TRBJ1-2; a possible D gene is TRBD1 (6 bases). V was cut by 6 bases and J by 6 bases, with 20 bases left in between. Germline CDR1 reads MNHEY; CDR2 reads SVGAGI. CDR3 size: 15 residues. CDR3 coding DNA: TGTGCCAGCAGCGACCTAACCAGGGGAATCGATGGCTACACCTTC. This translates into CASSDLTRGIDGYTF.

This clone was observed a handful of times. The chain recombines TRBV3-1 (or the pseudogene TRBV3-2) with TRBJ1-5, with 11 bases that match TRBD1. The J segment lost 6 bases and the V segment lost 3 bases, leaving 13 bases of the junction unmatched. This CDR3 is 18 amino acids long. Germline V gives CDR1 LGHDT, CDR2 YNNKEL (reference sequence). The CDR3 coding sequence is TGTGCCAGCAGCCAGGGGTCGTCAGGACAGGGGGCGACTCAGCCCCAGCATTTT. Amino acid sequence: CASSQGSSGQGATQPQHF.

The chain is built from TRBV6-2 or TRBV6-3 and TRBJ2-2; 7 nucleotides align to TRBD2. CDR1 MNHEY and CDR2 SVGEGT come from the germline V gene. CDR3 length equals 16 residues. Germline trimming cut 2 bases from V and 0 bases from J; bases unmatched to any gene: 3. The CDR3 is CASSYGLAANTGELFF. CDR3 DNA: TGTGCCAGCAGTTACGGTCTAGCGGCGAACACCGGGGAGCTGTTTTTT.

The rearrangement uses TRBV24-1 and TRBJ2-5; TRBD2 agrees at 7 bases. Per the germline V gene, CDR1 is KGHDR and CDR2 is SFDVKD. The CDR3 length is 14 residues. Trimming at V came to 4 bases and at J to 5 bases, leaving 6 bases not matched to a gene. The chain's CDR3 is CATSDRAGEETQYF. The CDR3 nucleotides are TGTGCCACCAGTGACAGGGCGGGGGAGGAGACCCAGTACTTC.

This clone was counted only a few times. CDR3 DNA: TGTGCCAGCAGTTACTCGAACAGGGGAAAACGGTCACCCCTCCACTTT. Translation gives CASSYSNRGKRSPLHF. The chain joins TRBV6-5 to TRBJ1-6; 7 nucleotides agree with TRBD1. The germline V gene encodes CDR1 MNHEY and CDR2 SVGAGI. The V and J ends lost 0 bases and 10 bases, in that order; junction bases with no gene match: 9. The CDR3 totals 16 residues.

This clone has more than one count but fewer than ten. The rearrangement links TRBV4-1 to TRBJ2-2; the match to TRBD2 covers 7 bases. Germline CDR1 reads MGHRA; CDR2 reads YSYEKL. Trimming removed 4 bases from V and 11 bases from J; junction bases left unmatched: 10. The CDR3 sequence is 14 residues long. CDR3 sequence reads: CASSLGTTIRELFF. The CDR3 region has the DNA TGCGCCAGCAGCCTCGGGACTACTATCCGAGAGCTGTTTTTT.

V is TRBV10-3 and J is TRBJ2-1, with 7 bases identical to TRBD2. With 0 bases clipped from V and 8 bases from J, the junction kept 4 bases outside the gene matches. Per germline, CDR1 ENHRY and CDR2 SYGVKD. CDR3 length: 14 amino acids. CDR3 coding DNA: TGTGCCATCAGTGAGTCTTCTAGCGGTTATGAGCAGTTCTTC. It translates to CAISESSSGYEQFF.

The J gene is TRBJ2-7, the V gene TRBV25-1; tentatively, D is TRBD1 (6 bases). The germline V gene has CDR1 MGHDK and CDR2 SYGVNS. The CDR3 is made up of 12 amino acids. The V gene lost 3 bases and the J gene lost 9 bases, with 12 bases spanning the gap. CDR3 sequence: CASSDQGTAQYF. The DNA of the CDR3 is TGTGCCAGCAGTGACCAGGGGACCGCGCAGTACTTC.

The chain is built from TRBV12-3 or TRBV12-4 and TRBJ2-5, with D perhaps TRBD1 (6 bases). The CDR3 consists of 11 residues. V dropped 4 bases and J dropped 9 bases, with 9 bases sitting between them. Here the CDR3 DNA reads TGTGCCAGCAGTTACAGGGTGGCCCAGTACTTC. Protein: CASSYRVAQYF.

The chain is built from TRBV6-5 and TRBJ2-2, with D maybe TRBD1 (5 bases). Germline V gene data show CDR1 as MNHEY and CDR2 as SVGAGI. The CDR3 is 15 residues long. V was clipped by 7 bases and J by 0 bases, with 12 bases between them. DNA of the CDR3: TGTGCCAGCAAGAGAAAACAGGCGAACACCGGGGAGCTGTTTTTT. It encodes CASKRKQANTGELFF.

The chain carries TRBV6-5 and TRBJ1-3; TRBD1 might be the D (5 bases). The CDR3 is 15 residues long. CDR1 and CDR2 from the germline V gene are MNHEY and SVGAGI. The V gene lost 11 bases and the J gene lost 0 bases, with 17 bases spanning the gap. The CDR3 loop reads CAGGTLSLSGNTIYF. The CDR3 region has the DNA TGTGCCGGAGGGACCCTTTCGCTCTCTGGAAACACCATATATTTT.

The CDR3 region is CASKQGQINQPQHF. The CDR3 coding sequence is TGTGCCAGCAAGCAGGGACAGATAAATCAGCCCCAGCATTTT. The chain combines TRBV2 with TRBJ1-5, with TRBD1 identical over 7 bases. This CDR3 is 14 amino acids long. Trimming removed 7 bases from V and 4 bases from J; junction bases left unmatched: 7. Germline CDR1 reads SNHLY; CDR2 reads FYNNEI.

Written as DNA, the CDR3 is TGTGCCAGCAGCTTAGGGCAGGGAATGAACACTGAAGCTTTCTTT. It is translated as CASSLGQGMNTEAFF. This rearrangement joins TRBV11-2 to TRBJ1-1; TRBD1 is a possible D gene (5 bases). The CDR3 loop spans 15 amino acids. CDR1 and CDR2 from the germline V gene are SGHAT and FQNNGV. Between the trimmed V and J ends, which lost 1 base and 0 bases, there was a span of 9 bases. Together with reference TRBV11-2 and TRBJ1-1, the CDR3 gives the full variable domain: EAGVAQSPRYKIIEKRQSVAFWCNPISGHATLYWYQQILGQGPKLLIQFQNNGVVDDSQLPKDRFSAERLKGVDSTLKIQPAKLEDSAVYLCASSLGQGMNTEAFFGQGTRLTVV.

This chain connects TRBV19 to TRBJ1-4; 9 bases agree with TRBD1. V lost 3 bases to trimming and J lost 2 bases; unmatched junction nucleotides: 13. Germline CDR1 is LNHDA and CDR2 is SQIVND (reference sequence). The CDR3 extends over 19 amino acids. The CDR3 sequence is CASSIKGTGTFRTNEKLFF. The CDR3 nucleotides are TGTGCCAGTAGTATCAAAGGGACAGGGACCTTTAGGACTAATGAAAAACTGTTTTTT.

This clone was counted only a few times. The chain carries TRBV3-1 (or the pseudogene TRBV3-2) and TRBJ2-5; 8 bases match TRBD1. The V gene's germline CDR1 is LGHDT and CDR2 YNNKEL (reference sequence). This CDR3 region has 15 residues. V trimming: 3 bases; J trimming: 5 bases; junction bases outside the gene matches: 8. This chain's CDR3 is CASSHSQGASETQYF. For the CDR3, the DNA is TGTGCCAGCAGCCACTCGCAGGGGGCTTCGGAGACCCAGTACTTC.

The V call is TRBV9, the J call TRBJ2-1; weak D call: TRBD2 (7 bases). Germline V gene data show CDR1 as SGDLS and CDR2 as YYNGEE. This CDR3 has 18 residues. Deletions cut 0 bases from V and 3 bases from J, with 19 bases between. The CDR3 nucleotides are TGTGCCAGCAGCGTAGATTTTAGGGAGGGGGAGAACTACAATGAGCAGTTCTTC. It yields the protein CASSVDFREGENYNEQFF. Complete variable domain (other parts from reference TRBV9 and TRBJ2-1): DSGVTQTPKHLITATGQRVTLRCSPRSGDLSVYWYQQSLDQGLQFLIQYYNGEERAKGNILERFSAQQFPDLHSELNLSSLELGDSALYFCASSVDFREGENYNEQFFGPGTRLTVL.

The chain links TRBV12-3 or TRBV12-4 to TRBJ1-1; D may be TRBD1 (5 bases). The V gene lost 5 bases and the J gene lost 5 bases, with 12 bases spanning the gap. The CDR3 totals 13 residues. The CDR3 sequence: CASSPIDRTEAFF. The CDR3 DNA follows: TGTGCCAGCAGTCCAATCGACAGAACTGAAGCTTTCTTT.

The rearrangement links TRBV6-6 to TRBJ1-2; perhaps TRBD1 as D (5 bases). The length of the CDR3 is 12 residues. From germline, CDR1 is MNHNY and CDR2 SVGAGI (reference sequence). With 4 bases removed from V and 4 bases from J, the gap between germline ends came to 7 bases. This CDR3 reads CASSSDSYGYTF. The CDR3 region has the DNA TGTGCCAGCAGTTCCGACAGCTATGGCTACACCTTC.

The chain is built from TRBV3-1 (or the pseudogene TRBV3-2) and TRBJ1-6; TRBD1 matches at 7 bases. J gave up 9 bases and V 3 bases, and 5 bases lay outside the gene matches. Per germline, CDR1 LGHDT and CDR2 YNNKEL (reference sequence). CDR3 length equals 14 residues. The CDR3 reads CASSQAGGRSPLHF. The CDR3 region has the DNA TGTGCCAGCAGCCAGGCAGGGGGTCGTTCACCCCTCCACTTT.

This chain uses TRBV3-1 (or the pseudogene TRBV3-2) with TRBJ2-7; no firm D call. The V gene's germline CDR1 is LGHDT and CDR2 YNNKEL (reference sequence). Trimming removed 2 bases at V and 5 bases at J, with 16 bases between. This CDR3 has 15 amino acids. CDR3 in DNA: TGTGCCAGCAGCCAACGCCCGCAGAGGTCTAACGAGCAGTACTTC. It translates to CASSQRPQRSNEQYF.

Written as DNA, the CDR3 is TGCGCCAGCAGCCAAGATCTAGGCGACAGGGGGCCTGCCACTGAAGCTTTCTTT. This sequence encodes CASSQDLGDRGPATEAFF. This sequence joins TRBV4-3 and TRBJ1-1, with 10 nucleotides matching TRBD1. CDR1 and CDR2 (germline): LGHNA, YSLEER. After removal of 0 bases from V and 4 bases from J, the junction contained 11 bases not matched to a gene. CDR3 length: 18 residues.

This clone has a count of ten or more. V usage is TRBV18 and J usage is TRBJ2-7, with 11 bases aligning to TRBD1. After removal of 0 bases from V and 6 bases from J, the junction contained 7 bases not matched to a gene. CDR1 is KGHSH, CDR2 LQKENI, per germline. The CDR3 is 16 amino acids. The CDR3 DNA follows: TGTGCCAGCTCACCACCGAGGCGGGACAGGGGGGTCGAGCAGTACTTC. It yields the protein CASSPPRRDRGVEQYF. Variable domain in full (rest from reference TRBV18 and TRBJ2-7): NAGVMQNPRHLVRRRGQEARLRCSPMKGHSHVYWYRQLPEEGLKFMVYLQKENIIDESGMPKERFSAEFPKEGPSILRIQQVVRGDSAAYFCASSPPRRDRGVEQYFGPGTRLTVT.

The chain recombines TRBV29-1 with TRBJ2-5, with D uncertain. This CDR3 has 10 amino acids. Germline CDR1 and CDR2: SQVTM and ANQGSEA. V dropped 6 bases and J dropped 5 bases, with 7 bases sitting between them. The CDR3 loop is CSVKLETQYF. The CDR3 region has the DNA TGCAGCGTGAAACTTGAGACCCAGTACTTC.